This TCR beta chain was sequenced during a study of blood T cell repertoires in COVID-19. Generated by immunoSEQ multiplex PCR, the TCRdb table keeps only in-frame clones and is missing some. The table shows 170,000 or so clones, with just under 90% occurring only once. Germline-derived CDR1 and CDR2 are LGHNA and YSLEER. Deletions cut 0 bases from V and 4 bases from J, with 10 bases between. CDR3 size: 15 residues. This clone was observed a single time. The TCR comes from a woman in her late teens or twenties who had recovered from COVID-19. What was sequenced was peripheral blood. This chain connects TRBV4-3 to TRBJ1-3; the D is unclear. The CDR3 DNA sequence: TGCGCCAGCAGCCAAGATAGCACAACGGGAAACACCATATATTTT. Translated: CASSQDSTTGNTIYF.